The source of this T cell receptor (beta chain) is a study of blood T cells in healthy people across ages. The CDR3 runs 14 residues. CDR1 is MGHRA, CDR2 YSYEKL, per germline. V lost 3 bases to trimming and J lost 2 bases, with 11 bases between them. Together with a sample-barcoded 5' primer, a J-beta primer mix was included in a second PCR lasting about 6 to 11 cycles. TCRdb called the 5' RACE reads again in MiXCR, with one record for every CDR3 protein. The sample lists 800,000 to 950,000 distinct CDR3 sequences; 48% were seen once. The receptor's source is a man younger than 40 in good health. The sample taken for sequencing was blood. The chain has TRBV4-1 and TRBJ2-7; TRBD1 might be the D (6 bases). CDR3 loop: CASSQMYRAYEQYF. CDR3 sequence (DNA): TGCGCCAGCAGCCAGATGTACAGGGCCTACGAGCAGTACTTC.